Listed here is a single T cell receptor beta chain. Its antigen is currently unknown. The time point was: sample taken at primary tumor resection. From tumor, nontumor lung or frozen PBMC, whole RNA was taken unsorted for sequencing. Untreated early-stage non-small cell lung cancer patients, some 70 in total, were the donors. The data were obtained in a study of spatial heterogeneity in lung cancer. Study-level background: Detection consistently captured more beta-chain sequences than alpha-chain sequences. General observations from the study: More often at tumor resection than at routine follow-up, ubiquitous expanded tumor TCRs were detected in the blood.

The germline V gene has CDR1 MNHEY and CDR2 SMNVEV (reference sequence). V lost 5 bases and J lost 4, with 11 bases in between. This CDR3 is built from 13 residues. Every individual TCR cDNA molecule carried its own unique molecular identifier, which allowed correction of PCR and sequencing errors. TCRdb independently ran MiXCR on the 5' RACE reads; one entry per CDR3 protein. The sample includes about 45,000 distinct CDR3 sequences, approximately 6.8% of them seen just once. V usage is TRBV27 and J usage is TRBJ1-2, with no clear D. The clonotype was recovered from a female donor with early-stage non-small cell lung cancer. The sample in question was PBMCs, obtained at surgery. The DNA for the CDR3 is TGTGCCAGCAGTCCGGAGGAGGGCTATGGCTACACCTTC. Translating gives CASSPEEGYGYTF.